This T cell receptor (beta chain) was sequenced during a study of early T cells in non-severe SARS-CoV-2 infection. This CDR3 has 18 amino acids. MiXCR, applied by TCRdb to the 5' RACE reads, yields one record per CDR3 protein. The sample includes 50,000 or so distinct CDR3 sequences, more than 12% seen only once; the top ten take more than 8.5%. This clonotype was counted a few times. The source is an adult who was a healthcare worker with PCR-confirmed SARS-CoV-2 infection or an uninfected control (not recorded which). The input for sequencing was whole blood, taken at baseline. The rearrangement joins TRBV3-2 to TRBJ2-7; TRBD1, the table's D call, was not compared with the DNA. TRBV3-2 is a recognized pseudogene. The CDR3 sequence: CASSQTSSWTGIGYEQYF. The CDR3 region has the DNA TGTGCCAGCAGCCAGACTTCCTCCTGGACAGGGATCGGGTACGAGCAGTACTTC.